This T cell receptor (beta chain) was obtained from a study of CD8 T cells in ankylosing spondylitis. Study conclusions and caveats: Clones tied to disease were said to be significantly enriched in matched ankylosing spondylitis synovial fluid.

A word on this clonotype: What it binds is not known.

This CDR3 has 16 residues. Germline V gene sequence: CDR1 LNHNV, CDR2 YYDKDF (reference sequence). The V and J ends lost 0 bases and 1 base respectively, with 12 bases between them. The TCR beta libraries were generated through quantitative 5'-RACE incorporating molecular barcodes. TCRdb re-analysed the 5' RACE reads in MiXCR, keeping a single row per CDR3 protein. The repertoire holds roughly 260,000 distinct CDR3 sequences, with over 15% as singletons. The rearrangement uses TRBV15 and TRBJ2-5; weak D call: TRBD1 (6 bases). Sequencing used blood, either unsorted or a sorted T cell fraction (not recorded which). The clonotype originates from a male donor with ankylosing spondylitis or in good health (not recorded which). Written as DNA, the CDR3 is TGTGCCACCAGCAGAGACTTAGGGGGAATCCAAGAGACCCAGTACTTC. Its translation is CATSRDLGGIQETQYF. Drawing the rest from reference TRBV15 and TRBJ2-5, the complete variable domain is DAMVIQNPRYQVTQFGKPVTLSCSQTLNHNVMYWYQQKSSQAPKLLFHYYDKDFNNEADTPDNFQSRRPNTSFCFLDIRSPGLGDTAMYLCATSRDLGGIQETQYFGPGTRLLVL.